One T cell receptor (beta chain) is described in this entry. As yet, its antigen is unknown. This entry is derived from a study of OX40 agonist ivuxolimab in advanced cancers. About the study: With a range of roughly 20 to 85, age averaged approximately 54 years, and roughly 80% were male.

Deletions cut 2 bases from V and 6 bases from J, with 10 bases between. The length of the CDR3 is 13 residues. Germline V CDR1 and CDR2: MNHNS, SASEGT. Produced via immunoSEQ multiplex PCR; TCRdb's table is partial and in-frame only. The sample contains tens of thousands of clones, about 91% of which appear only once. Notes on the study in general: CD4+ T cells averaged fewer expanded clones than CD8+ T cells.

The material was CD4+ or CD8+ T cells sorted from blood, obtained in a trial of the OX40 agonist ivuxolimab. The TCR sequence derives from an adult with an advanced solid tumor such as melanoma, head and neck, liver or kidney cancer. This chain links TRBV6-1 with TRBJ1-2; D gene ambiguous. The CDR3 spells CASSELGQDGYTF. The CDR3 DNA is TGTGCCAGCAGTGAATTAGGGCAGGATGGCTACACCTTC.